This TCR beta chain originates from a study of blood T cell repertoires in COVID-19. Background on the study: Both acute and convalescent COVID-19 samples were obtained from the United States, Italy and Spain. PBMCs, B-cell-depleted T cells, or T cells provided the cDNA or gDNA that made up the material.

It was within 2 weeks before study entry that exposed participants met a COVID-19 case. Produced via immunoSEQ multiplex PCR; TCRdb's table is partial and in-frame only. The sample lists 200,000 to 250,000 clones; 80% to 90% were seen once. With 1 base removed from V and 6 bases from J, the gap between germline ends came to 10 bases. Germline CDR1 reads SGHKS; CDR2 reads YYEKEE (reference sequence). The CDR3 runs 14 residues. The source of this sequence is a young woman who had been exposed to COVID-19. The sequencing input was PBMCs or T cells enriched from blood (not recorded which). The chain has TRBV5-5 and TRBJ1-4; perhaps TRBD1 as D (5 bases). CDR3 in amino acids: CASSLWSGDEKLFF. The DNA of the CDR3 is TGTGCCAGCAGCTTGTGGTCGGGGGATGAAAAACTGTTTTTT.